A selection of T cell receptor beta chains follows, all from one sample in a study of blood T cell repertoires in COVID-19. The assay was immunoSEQ multiplex PCR, and TCRdb's table has in-frame clones only and misses some. The table shows more than 150,000 clones, with 80% occurring only once. The sample consisted of PBMCs or T cells enriched from blood (not recorded which). Receptors originate from a man between 60 and 75 years old who had been exposed to COVID-19. Each CDR3 is given with its conserved first and last residue. D genes are given only for firm matches. A clone size is listed for some rows: how often the clone was seen (once, few, many), or a class if it is expanded.

v_call: TRBV27; clone_size: many; j_call: TRBJ2-7; d_call: TRBD1; cdr3_aa: CASSYTPPGQGTEQYF; cdr3_nt: TGTGCCAGCAGTTATACCCCCCCGGGACAGGGAACCGAGCAGTACTTC
v_call: TRBV24-1; clone_size: -; j_call: TRBJ2-5; d_call: -; cdr3_aa: CATSDPKTPGSYGTQYF; cdr3_nt: TGTGCCACCAGTGACCCGAAGACGCCTGGGAGTTACGGGACCCAGTACTTC
v_call: TRBV10-2; clone_size: few; j_call: TRBJ2-1; d_call: -; cdr3_aa: CASSDRISYNEQFF; cdr3_nt: TGCGCCAGCAGTGACAGGATCTCCTACAATGAGCAGTTCTTC
v_call: TRBV24-1; clone_size: -; j_call: TRBJ2-1; d_call: TRBD1; cdr3_aa: CATRGTDDEQFF; cdr3_nt: TGTGCCACCAGGGGGACAGATGATGAGCAGTTCTTC
v_call: TRBV27; clone_size: -; j_call: TRBJ1-2; d_call: -; cdr3_aa: CASSRTEFNGYTF; cdr3_nt: TGTGCCAGCAGCCGGACAGAGTTCAATGGCTACACCTTC
v_call: TRBV5-4; clone_size: -; j_call: TRBJ2-7; d_call: -; cdr3_aa: CASSQGGRYEQYF; cdr3_nt: TGTGCCAGCAGTCAGGGAGGAAGATACGAGCAGTACTTC
v_call: TRBV5-1; clone_size: once; j_call: TRBJ2-3; d_call: -; cdr3_aa: CASSPGRSTDTQYF; cdr3_nt: TGCGCCAGCAGCCCGGGTAGGTCCACAGATACGCAGTATTTT
v_call: TRBV7-8; clone_size: -; j_call: TRBJ2-6; d_call: -; cdr3_aa: CASSLLQGGTGANVLTF; cdr3_nt: TGTGCCAGCAGTTTACTTCAGGGGGGAACTGGGGCCAACGTCCTGACTTTC
v_call: TRBV12-3/TRBV12-4; clone_size: -; j_call: TRBJ2-7; d_call: -; cdr3_aa: CASSFGGTYEQYF; cdr3_nt: TGTGCCAGCAGTTTTGGGGGGACCTACGAGCAGTACTTC
v_call: TRBV15; clone_size: -; j_call: TRBJ2-5; d_call: TRBD2; cdr3_aa: CATSRDVGGETQYF; cdr3_nt: TGTGCCACCAGCAGAGATGTCGGGGGGGAGACCCAGTACTTC
v_call: TRBV6-5; clone_size: -; j_call: TRBJ1-2; d_call: TRBD1; cdr3_aa: CASRETGYGYTF; cdr3_nt: TGTGCCAGCAGGGAGACAGGGTATGGCTACACCTTC
v_call: TRBV7-9; clone_size: few; j_call: TRBJ2-7; d_call: -; cdr3_aa: CASSRSDRWSTEQYF; cdr3_nt: TGTGCCAGCAGCCGTTCGGACAGATGGTCTACCGAGCAGTACTTC
v_call: TRBV6-1; clone_size: -; j_call: TRBJ1-3; d_call: TRBD1; cdr3_aa: CASSEHLSGGGNTIYF; cdr3_nt: TGTGCCAGCAGTGAACATCTTTCAGGGGGAGGAAACACCATATATTTT
v_call: TRBV19; clone_size: -; j_call: TRBJ1-1; d_call: -; cdr3_aa: CASSNPGGSWETEAFF; cdr3_nt: TGTGCCAGTAGTAACCCTGGGGGCAGTTGGGAAACTGAAGCTTTCTTT
v_call: TRBV7-6; clone_size: -; j_call: TRBJ2-3; d_call: TRBD1; cdr3_aa: CASSLGTGTGWADTQYF; cdr3_nt: TGTGCCAGCAGCTTGGGGACGGGGACAGGGTGGGCAGATACGCAGTATTTT
v_call: TRBV2; clone_size: -; j_call: TRBJ2-7; d_call: TRBD2; cdr3_aa: CATEPGLANYEQYF; cdr3_nt: TGTGCCACCGAGCCGGGACTAGCGAACTACGAGCAGTACTTC
v_call: TRBV10-1; clone_size: -; j_call: TRBJ2-1; d_call: -; cdr3_aa: CASSDPDGSGNEQFF; cdr3_nt: TGCGCCAGCAGTGACCCAGACGGGAGTGGTAATGAGCAGTTCTTC
v_call: TRBV28; clone_size: few; j_call: TRBJ1-5; d_call: -; cdr3_aa: CASSSGNKPQHF; cdr3_nt: TGTGCCAGCAGCTCAGGAAATAAGCCCCAGCATTTT
v_call: TRBV19; clone_size: -; j_call: TRBJ1-1; d_call: TRBD1; cdr3_aa: CASSMDRGRTEAFF; cdr3_nt: TGTGCCAGTAGTATGGACAGGGGGCGGACTGAAGCTTTCTTT
v_call: TRBV7-8; clone_size: -; j_call: TRBJ2-7; d_call: -; cdr3_aa: CASSLREGSYEQYF; cdr3_nt: TGTGCCAGCAGCTTACGCGAGGGCTCCTACGAGCAGTACTTC
v_call: TRBV7-2; clone_size: -; j_call: TRBJ2-2; d_call: -; cdr3_aa: CANLERNTGELFF; cdr3_nt: TGTGCCAACCTGGAGAGGAACACCGGGGAGCTGTTTTTT
v_call: TRBV7-6; clone_size: -; j_call: TRBJ2-3; d_call: TRBD2; cdr3_aa: CASSPTGIAGGADTQYF; cdr3_nt: TGTGCCAGCAGCCCCACGGGGATAGCGGGAGGGGCAGATACGCAGTATTTT
v_call: TRBV25-1; clone_size: -; j_call: TRBJ2-2; d_call: -; cdr3_aa: CASSGTVRDTGELFF; cdr3_nt: TGTGCCAGCAGTGGGACGGTGAGGGACACCGGGGAGCTGTTTTTT
v_call: TRBV30; clone_size: -; j_call: TRBJ1-3; d_call: TRBD1; cdr3_aa: CAWPGGSGNTIYF; cdr3_nt: TGTGCCTGGCCAGGGGGCTCTGGAAACACCATATATTTT
v_call: TRBV18; clone_size: many; j_call: TRBJ2-2; d_call: TRBD1; cdr3_aa: CASSSGQGGTGELFF; cdr3_nt: TGTGCCAGCTCATCGGGACAGGGGGGCACCGGGGAGCTGTTTTTT
v_call: TRBV7-9; clone_size: -; j_call: TRBJ1-5; d_call: TRBD1; cdr3_aa: CASSLATGGAADQPQHF; cdr3_nt: TGTGCCAGCAGCCTAGCGACAGGGGGCGCGGCTGATCAGCCCCAGCATTTT
v_call: TRBV6-1; clone_size: -; j_call: TRBJ1-6; d_call: -; cdr3_aa: CASSESPYSPLHF; cdr3_nt: TGTGCCAGCAGTGAGAGTCCATATTCACCCCTCCACTTT
v_call: TRBV2; clone_size: -; j_call: TRBJ1-5; d_call: -; cdr3_aa: CASSPGESNQPQHF; cdr3_nt: TGTGCCAGCAGTCCGGGGGAGAGCAATCAGCCCCAGCATTTT
v_call: TRBV10-3; clone_size: few; j_call: TRBJ2-3; d_call: -; cdr3_aa: CAISSVSSTDTQYF; cdr3_nt: TGTGCCATCAGTTCCGTGTCGAGCACAGATACGCAGTATTTT
v_call: TRBV6-5; clone_size: -; j_call: TRBJ2-7; d_call: TRBD1; cdr3_aa: CASSLPGTVYEQYF; cdr3_nt: TGTGCCAGCAGTTTACCCGGGACAGTCTACGAGCAGTACTTC
v_call: TRBV7-2; clone_size: -; j_call: TRBJ2-4; d_call: -; cdr3_aa: CASSLTGAKNIQYF; cdr3_nt: TGTGCCAGCAGCTTGACGGGAGCCAAAAACATTCAGTACTTC
v_call: TRBV5-1; clone_size: -; j_call: TRBJ2-4; d_call: -; cdr3_aa: CASSLRRVKNIQYF; cdr3_nt: TGCGCCAGCAGCTTGCGGAGGGTAAAAAACATTCAGTACTTC
v_call: TRBV12-3/TRBV12-4; clone_size: -; j_call: TRBJ2-7; d_call: -; cdr3_aa: CASSFQGPYEQYF; cdr3_nt: TGTGCCAGCAGTTTTCAGGGCCCCTACGAGCAGTACTTC
v_call: TRBV18; clone_size: -; j_call: TRBJ2-4; d_call: -; cdr3_aa: CASSPAGLAKNIQYF; cdr3_nt: TGTGCCAGCTCACCAGCAGGATTAGCCAAAAACATTCAGTACTTC
v_call: TRBV6-5; clone_size: -; j_call: TRBJ2-7; d_call: -; cdr3_aa: CASSYGAGRNYEQYF; cdr3_nt: TGTGCCAGCAGTTACGGGGCAGGCAGGAACTACGAGCAGTACTTC
v_call: TRBV18; clone_size: -; j_call: TRBJ1-5; d_call: TRBD1; cdr3_aa: CASSPGTGLNQPQHF; cdr3_nt: TGTGCCAGCTCACCAGGGACAGGACTCAATCAGCCCCAGCATTTT
v_call: TRBV4-1; clone_size: few; j_call: TRBJ2-7; d_call: TRBD2; cdr3_aa: CASSSRFSGSYEQYF; cdr3_nt: TGCGCCAGCAGTAGTAGGTTTAGCGGGAGCTACGAGCAGTACTTC
v_call: TRBV4-1; clone_size: -; j_call: TRBJ2-7; d_call: -; cdr3_aa: CASSQDFQGYEQYF; cdr3_nt: TGCGCCAGCAGCCAAGATTTCCAGGGCTACGAGCAGTACTTC
v_call: TRBV30; clone_size: -; j_call: TRBJ1-1; d_call: TRBD1; cdr3_aa: CAWREQGASPEAFF; cdr3_nt: TGTGCCTGGAGAGAACAGGGGGCCAGCCCTGAAGCTTTCTTT
v_call: TRBV7-6; clone_size: once; j_call: TRBJ2-2; d_call: TRBD1; cdr3_aa: CASSRDRGPGTGELFF; cdr3_nt: TGTGCCAGCAGCCGAGACAGGGGGCCTGGCACCGGGGAGCTGTTTTTT
v_call: TRBV11-2; clone_size: -; j_call: TRBJ2-5; d_call: TRBD1; cdr3_aa: CASSSLRDRGLETQYF; cdr3_nt: TGTGCCAGCAGCTCGCTTCGGGACAGGGGGCTAGAGACCCAGTACTTC